The rows below give T cell receptor beta chains drawn from one sample of a study of CD8+CD57+ T cells in acquired aplastic anemia. TCRdb reprocessed the reads with MiXCR, giving one entry per CDR3 protein. The table lists roughly 150,000 distinct CDR3 sequences, approximately 40% of them singletons. The sequencing sample was made of sorted CD4+, CD8+, or CD8+CD57+ T cells (not recorded which) from PBMCs. The receptors were gathered from a human donor in good health. Each CDR3 is given with its conserved first and last residue. The order of the fields is V gene, clone size, CDR3 protein. Only some rows state a clone size, as once, few, many or a class for expanded clones.

TRBV5-6 many CASSLRGAPTEAFF
TRBV30 few CAWGVYNEQFF
TRBV28 few CASISDSSSYEQYF
TRBV2 . CASSARDLVTDTQYF
TRBV18 few CASSPSNTGAYGYTF
TRBV5-5 many CASSRTNTGELFF
TRBV10-3 once CATSGLEDTGELFF
TRBV2 . CASSEAGASPLHF
TRBV15 . CATSDDKWDTGELFF
TRBV20-1 . CSASSWGKDYEQYF